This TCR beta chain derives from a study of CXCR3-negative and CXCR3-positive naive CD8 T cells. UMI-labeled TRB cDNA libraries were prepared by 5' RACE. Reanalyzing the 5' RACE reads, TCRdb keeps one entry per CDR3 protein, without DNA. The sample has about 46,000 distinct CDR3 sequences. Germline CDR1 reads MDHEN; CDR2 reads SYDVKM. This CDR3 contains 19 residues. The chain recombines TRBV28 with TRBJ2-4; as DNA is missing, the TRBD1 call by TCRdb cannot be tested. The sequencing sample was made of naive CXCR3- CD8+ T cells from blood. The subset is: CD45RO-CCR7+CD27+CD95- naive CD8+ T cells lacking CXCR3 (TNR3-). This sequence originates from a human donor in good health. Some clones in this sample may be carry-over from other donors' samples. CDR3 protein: CASSLGALTGRLAKNIQYF.